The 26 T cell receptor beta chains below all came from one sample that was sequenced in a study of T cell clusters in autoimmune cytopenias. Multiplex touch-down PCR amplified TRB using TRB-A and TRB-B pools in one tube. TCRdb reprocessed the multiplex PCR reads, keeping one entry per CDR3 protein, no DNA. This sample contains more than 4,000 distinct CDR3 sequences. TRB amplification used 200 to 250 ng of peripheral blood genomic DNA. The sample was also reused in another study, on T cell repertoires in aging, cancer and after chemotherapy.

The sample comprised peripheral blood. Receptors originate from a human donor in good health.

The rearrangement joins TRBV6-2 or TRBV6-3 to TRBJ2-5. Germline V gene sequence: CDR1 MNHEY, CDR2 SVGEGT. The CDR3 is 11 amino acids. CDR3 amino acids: CASSYHDIQYF.

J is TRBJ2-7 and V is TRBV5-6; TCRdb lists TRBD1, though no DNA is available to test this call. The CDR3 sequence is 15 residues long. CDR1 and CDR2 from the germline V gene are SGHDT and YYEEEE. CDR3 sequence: CASSLLGQAFHEQYF.

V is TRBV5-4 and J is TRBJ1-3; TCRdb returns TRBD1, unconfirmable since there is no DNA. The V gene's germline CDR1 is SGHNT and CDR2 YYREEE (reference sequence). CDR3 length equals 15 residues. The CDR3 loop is CASSSPGNNAPTIYF.

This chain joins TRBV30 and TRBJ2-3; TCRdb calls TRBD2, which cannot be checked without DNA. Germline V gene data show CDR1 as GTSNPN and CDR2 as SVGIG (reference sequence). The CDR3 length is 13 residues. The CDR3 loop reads CAWRGTSFDTQYF.

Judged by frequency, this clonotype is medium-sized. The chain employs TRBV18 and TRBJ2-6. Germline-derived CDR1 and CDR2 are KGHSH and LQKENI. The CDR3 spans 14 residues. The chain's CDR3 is CASHLSTGANVLTF.

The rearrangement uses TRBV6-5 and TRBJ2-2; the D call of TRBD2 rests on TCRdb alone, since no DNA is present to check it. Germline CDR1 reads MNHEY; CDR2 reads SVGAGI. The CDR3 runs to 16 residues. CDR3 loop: CASTKASGRTTGELFF.

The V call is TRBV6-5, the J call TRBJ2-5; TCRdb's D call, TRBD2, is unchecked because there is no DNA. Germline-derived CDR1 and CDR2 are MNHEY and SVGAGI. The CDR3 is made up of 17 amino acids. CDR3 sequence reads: CASSYSSLAGGGETQYF.

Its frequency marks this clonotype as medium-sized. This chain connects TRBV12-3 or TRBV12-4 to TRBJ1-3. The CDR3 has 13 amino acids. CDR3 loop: CASSQTYGNTIYF.

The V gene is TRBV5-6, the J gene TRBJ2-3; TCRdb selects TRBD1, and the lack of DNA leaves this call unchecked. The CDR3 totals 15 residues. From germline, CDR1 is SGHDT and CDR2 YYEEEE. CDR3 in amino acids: CASSIGTGRSDTQSF. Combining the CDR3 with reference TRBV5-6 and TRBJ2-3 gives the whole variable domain DAGVTQSPTHLIKTRGQQVTLRCSPKSGHDTVSWYQQALGQGPQFIFQYYEEEERQRGNFPDRFSGHQFPNYSSELNVNALLLGDSALYLCASSIGTGRSDTQSFGPGTRLTVL.

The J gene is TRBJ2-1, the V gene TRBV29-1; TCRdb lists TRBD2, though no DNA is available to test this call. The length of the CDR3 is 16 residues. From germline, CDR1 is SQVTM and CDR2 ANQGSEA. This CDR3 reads CSVLNPTRTFYNEQFF.

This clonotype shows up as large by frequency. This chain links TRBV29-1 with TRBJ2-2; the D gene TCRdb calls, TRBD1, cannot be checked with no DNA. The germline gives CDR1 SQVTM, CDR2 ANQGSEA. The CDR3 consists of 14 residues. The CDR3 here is CSVQGRGNTGELFF.

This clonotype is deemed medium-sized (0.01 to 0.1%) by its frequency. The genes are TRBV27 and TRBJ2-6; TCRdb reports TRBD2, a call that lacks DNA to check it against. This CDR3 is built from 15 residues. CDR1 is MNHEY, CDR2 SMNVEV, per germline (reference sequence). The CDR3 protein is CASSLGGAGANVLTF.

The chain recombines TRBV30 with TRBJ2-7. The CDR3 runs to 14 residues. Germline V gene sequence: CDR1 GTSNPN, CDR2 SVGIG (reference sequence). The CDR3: CASSSHSREYEQYF.

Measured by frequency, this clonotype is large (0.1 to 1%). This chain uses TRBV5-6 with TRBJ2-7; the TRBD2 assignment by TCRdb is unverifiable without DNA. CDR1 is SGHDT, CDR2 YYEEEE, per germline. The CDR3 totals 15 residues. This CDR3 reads CASSSGSEGPYEQYF.

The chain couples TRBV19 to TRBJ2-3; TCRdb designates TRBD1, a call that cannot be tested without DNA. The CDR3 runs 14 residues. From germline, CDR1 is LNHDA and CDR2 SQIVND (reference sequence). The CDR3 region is CATQGAYRWDTQYF.

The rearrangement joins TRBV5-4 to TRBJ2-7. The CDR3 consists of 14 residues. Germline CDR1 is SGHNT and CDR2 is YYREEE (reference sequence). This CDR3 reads CASSFQVWPYEQYF.

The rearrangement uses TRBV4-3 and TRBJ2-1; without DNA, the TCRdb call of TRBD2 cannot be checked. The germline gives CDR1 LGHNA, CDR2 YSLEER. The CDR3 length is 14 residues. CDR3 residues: CASSQGLAYPEQFF.

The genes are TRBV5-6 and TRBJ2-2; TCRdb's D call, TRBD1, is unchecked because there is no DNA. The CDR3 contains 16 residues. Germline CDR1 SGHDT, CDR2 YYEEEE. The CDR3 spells CASSPAGTGVAGELFF.

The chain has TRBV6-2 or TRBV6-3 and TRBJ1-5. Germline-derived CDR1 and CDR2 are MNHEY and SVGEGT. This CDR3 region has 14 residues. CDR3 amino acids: CASSYAGNNQPQHF.

CDR3: CASRGQGGFQPQHF. The chain recombines TRBV19 with TRBJ1-5; absent DNA, TCRdb's TRBD1 call cannot be checked. CDR3 length equals 14 residues. Germline V gene lookup returns CDR1 LNHDA and CDR2 SQIVND (reference sequence).

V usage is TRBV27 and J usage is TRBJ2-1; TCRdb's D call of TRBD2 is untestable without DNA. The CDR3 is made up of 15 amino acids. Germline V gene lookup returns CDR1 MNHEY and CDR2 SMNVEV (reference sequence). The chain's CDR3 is CASFGLAGGNNEQFF.

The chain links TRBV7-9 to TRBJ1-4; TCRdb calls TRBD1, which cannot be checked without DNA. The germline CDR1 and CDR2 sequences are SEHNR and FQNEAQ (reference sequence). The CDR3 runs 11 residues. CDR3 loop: CASSAPEKLFF.

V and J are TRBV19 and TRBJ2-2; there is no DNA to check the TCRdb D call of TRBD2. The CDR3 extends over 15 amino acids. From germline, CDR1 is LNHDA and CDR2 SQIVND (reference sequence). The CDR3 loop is CASSMGGTVTGELFF.

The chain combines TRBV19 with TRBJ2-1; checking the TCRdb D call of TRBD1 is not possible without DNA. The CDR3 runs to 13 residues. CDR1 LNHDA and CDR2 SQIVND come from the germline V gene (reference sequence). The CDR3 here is CASSLLWGSEQFF.

This chain's CDR3 is CASSAGQSSYNEQFF. The V gene is TRBV6-4, the J gene TRBJ2-1; TCRdb's D call of TRBD1 is untestable without DNA. Germline values: CDR1 MRHNA, CDR2 SNTAGT. The CDR3 consists of 15 residues.

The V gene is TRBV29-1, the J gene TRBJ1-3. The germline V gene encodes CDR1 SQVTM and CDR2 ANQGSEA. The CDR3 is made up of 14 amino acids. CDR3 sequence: CSVTEVGYGNTIYF.